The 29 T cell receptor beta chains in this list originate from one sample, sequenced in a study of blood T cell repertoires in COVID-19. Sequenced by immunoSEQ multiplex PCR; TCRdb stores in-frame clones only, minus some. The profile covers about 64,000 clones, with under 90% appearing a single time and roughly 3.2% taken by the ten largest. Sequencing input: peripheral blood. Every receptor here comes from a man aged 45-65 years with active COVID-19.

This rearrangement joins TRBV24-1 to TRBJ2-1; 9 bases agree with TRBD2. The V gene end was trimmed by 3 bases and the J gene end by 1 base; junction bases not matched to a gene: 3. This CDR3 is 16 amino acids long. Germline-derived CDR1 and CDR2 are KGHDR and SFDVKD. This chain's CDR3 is CATSDPLAGSYNEQFF. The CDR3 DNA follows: TGTGCCACCAGTGATCCCCTAGCGGGGTCCTACAATGAGCAGTTCTTC.

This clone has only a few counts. CDR3 sequence: CASSLAGGQATAGYTF. Here the CDR3 DNA reads TGTGCCAGCAGCTTAGCTGGGGGACAGGCCACGGCGGGCTACACCTTC. The chain joins TRBV7-2 to TRBJ1-2; 8 nucleotides match TRBD1. J lost 8 bases, V lost 0 bases, and 11 bases had no gene match. Germline assignment: CDR1 SGHTA and CDR2 FQGNSA. This CDR3 is 16 amino acids long.

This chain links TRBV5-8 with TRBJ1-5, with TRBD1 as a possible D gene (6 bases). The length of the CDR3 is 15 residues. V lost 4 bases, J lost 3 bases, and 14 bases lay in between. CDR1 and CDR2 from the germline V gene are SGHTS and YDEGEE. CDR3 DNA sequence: TGTGCCAGCAGCCAACCACAGGGCTACAATCAGCCCCAGCATTTT. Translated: CASSQPQGYNQPQHF.

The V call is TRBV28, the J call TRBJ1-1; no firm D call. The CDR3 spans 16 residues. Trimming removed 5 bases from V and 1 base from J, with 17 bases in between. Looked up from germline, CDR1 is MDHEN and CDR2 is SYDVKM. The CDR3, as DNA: TGTGCCAGCAGTAAGGGATTAGGGCGGGAGAACACTGAAGCTTTCTTT. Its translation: CASSKGLGRENTEAFF.

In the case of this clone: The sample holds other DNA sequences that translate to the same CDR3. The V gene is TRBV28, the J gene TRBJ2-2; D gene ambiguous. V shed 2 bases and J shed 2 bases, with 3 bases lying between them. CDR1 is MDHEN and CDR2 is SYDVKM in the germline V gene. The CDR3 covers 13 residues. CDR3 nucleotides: TGTGCCAGCAGTTTACCAAACACCGGGGAGCTGTTTTTT. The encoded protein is CASSLPNTGELFF. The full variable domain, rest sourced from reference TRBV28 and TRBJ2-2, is DVKVTQSSRYLVKRTGEKVFLECVQDMDHENMFWYRQDPGLGLRLIYFSYDVKMKEKGDIPEGYSVSREKKERFSLILESASTNQTSMYLCASSLPNTGELFFGEGSRLTVL.

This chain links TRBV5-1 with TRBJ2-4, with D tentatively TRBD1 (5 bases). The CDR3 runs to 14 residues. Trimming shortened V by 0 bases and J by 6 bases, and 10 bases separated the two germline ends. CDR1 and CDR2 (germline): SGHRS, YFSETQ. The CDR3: CASSLVSGSNIQYF. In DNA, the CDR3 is TGCGCCAGCAGCTTGGTGTCAGGGTCAAACATTCAGTACTTC.

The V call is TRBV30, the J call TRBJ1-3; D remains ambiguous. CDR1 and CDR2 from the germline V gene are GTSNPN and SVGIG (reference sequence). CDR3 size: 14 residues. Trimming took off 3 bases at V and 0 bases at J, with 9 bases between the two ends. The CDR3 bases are TGTGCCTGGAGCGTCGATAGCTCTGGAAACACCATATATTTT. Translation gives CAWSVDSSGNTIYF.

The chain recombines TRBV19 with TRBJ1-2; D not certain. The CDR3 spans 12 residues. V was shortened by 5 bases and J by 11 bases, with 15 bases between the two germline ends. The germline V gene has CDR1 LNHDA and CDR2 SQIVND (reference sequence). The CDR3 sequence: CASSHHPSTYTF. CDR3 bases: TGTGCCAGTAGTCACCACCCGTCAACATACACCTTC.

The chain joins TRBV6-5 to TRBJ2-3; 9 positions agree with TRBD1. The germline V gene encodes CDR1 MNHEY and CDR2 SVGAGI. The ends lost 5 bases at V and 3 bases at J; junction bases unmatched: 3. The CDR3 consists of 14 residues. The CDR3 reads CASSKQGATDTQYF. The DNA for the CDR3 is TGTGCCAGCAGTAAACAGGGGGCGACAGATACGCAGTATTTT.

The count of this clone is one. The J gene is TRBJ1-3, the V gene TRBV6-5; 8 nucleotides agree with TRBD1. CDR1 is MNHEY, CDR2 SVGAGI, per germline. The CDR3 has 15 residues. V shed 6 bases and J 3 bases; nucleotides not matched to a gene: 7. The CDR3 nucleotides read TGTGCCAGCAGGCCCGACAGGGGCGGTGGAAACACCATATATTTT. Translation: CASRPDRGGGNTIYF.

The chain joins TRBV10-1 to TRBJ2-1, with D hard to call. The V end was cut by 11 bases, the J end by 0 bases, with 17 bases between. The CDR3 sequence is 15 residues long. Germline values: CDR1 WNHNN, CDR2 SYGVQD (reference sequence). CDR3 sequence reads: CAFSTSLSSYNEQFF. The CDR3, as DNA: TGCGCCTTTTCAACGTCCCTGAGCTCCTACAATGAGCAGTTCTTC.

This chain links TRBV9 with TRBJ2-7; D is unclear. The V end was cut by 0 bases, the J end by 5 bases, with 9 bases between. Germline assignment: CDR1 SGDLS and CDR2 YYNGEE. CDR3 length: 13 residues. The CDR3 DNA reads TGTGCCAGCAGCGTAGTTTCTCCCCACGAGCAGTACTTC. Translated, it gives CASSVVSPHEQYF.

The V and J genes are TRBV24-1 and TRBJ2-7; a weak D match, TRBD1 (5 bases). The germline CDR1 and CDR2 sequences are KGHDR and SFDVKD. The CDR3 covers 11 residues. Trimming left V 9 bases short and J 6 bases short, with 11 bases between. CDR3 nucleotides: TGTGCCACCCCCAGGGATTCCGAGCAGTACTTC. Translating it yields CATPRDSEQYF.

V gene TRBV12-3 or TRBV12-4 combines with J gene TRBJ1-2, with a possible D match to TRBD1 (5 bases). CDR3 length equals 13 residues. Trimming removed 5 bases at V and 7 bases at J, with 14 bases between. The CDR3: CASSPGRGRGYTF. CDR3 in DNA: TGTGCCAGCAGTCCGGGGAGGGGACGTGGCTACACCTTC.

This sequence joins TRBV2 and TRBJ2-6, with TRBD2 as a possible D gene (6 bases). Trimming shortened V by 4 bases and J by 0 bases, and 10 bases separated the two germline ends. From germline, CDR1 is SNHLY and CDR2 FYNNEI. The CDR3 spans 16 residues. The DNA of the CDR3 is TGTGCCAGCAGTGGGAGGGGAGGCTCTGGGGCCAACGTCCTGACTTTC. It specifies CASSGRGGSGANVLTF.

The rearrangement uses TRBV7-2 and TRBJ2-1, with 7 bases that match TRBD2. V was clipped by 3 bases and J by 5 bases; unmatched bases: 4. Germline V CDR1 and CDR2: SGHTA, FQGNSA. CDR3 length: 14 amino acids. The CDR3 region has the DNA TGTGCCAGCAGCTTGAGCGGGGTAAACAATGAGCAGTTCTTC. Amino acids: CASSLSGVNNEQFF.

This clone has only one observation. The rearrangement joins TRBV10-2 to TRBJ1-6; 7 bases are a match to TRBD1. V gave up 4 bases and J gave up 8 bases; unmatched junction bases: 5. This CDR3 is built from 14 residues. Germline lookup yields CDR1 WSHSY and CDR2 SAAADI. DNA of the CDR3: TGCGCCAGCAGTGTAACAGGGGAAGATTCACCCCTCCACTTT. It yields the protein CASSVTGEDSPLHF.

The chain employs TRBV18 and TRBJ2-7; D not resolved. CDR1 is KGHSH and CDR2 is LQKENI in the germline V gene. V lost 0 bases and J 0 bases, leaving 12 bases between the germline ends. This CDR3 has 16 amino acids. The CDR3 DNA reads TGTGCCAGCTCACCACCGCTAGAGGATTTCTCCTACGAGCAGTACTTC. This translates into CASSPPLEDFSYEQYF.

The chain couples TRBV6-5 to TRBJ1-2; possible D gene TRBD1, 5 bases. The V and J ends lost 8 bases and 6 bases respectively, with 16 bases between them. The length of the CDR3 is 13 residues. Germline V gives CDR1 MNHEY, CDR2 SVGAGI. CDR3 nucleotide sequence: TGTGCCAGCTCGGGGGAGATGGAAAATGGCTACACCTTC. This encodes CASSGEMENGYTF.

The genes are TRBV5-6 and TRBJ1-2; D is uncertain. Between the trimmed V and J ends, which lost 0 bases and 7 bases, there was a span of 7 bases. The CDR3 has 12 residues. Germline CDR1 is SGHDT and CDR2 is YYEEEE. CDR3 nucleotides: TGTGCCAGCAGCTTGGCCCAGGTTGGCTACACCTTC. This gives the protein CASSLAQVGYTF.

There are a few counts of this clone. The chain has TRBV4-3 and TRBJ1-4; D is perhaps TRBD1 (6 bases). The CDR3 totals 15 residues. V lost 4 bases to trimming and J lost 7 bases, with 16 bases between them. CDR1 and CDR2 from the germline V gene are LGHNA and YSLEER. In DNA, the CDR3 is TGCGCCAGCAGCCTAGGGACATTGGAGCGTGAAAAACTGTTTTTT. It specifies CASSLGTLEREKLFF.

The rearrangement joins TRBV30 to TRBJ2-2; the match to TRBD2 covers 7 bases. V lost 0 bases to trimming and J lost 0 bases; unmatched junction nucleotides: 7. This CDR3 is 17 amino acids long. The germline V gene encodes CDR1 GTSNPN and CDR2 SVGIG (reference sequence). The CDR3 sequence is CAWSVGWLAANTGELFF. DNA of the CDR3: TGTGCCTGGAGTGTAGGTTGGCTAGCGGCGAACACCGGGGAGCTGTTTTTT.

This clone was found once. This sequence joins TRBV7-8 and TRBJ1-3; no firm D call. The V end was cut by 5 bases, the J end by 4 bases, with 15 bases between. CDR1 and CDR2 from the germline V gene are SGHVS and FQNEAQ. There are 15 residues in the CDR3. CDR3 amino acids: CASSPPGSRGNTIYF. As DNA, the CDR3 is TGTGCCAGCAGCCCTCCCGGGAGCCGGGGAAACACCATATATTTT.

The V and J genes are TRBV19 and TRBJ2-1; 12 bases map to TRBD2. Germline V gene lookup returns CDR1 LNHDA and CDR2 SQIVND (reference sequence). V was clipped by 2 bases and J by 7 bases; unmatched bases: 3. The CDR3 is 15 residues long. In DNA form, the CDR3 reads TGTGCCAGTAGTATACTAGCGGGAGGGCCGAATGAGCAGTTCTTC. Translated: CASSILAGGPNEQFF. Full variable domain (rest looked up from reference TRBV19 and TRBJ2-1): DGGITQSPKYLFRKEGQNVTLSCEQNLNHDAMYWYRQDPGQGLRLIYYSQIVNDFQKGDIAEGYSVSREKKESFPLTVTSAQKNPTAFYLCASSILAGGPNEQFFGPGTRLTVL.

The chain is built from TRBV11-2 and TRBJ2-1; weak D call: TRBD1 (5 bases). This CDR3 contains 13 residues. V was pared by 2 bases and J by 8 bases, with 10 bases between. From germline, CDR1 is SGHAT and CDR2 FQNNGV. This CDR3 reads CASSLIGEDEQFF. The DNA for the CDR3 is TGTGCCAGCAGCTTAATAGGGGAAGATGAGCAGTTCTTC.

CDR3 in amino acids: CASSHGQGSPEAFF. The CDR3 nucleotides are TGCGCCAGCAGCCATGGACAGGGGAGCCCTGAAGCTTTCTTT. The V call is TRBV5-1, the J call TRBJ1-1; TRBD1 matches at 9 bases. V lost 4 bases and J lost 6; bases outside the gene matches: 7. CDR1 SGHRS and CDR2 YFSETQ come from the germline V gene. This CDR3 has 14 amino acids.

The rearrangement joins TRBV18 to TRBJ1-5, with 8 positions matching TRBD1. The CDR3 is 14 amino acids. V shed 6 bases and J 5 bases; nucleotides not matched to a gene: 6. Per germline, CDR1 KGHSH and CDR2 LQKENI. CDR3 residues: CASSDGQGHQPQHF. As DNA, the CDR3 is TGTGCCAGCTCGGACGGACAGGGACATCAGCCCCAGCATTTT.

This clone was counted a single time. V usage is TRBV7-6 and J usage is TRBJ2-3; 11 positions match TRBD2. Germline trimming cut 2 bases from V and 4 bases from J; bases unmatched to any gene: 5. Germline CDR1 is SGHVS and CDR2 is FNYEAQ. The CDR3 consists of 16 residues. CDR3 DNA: TGTGCCAGCAGCTTAACGGCTAGCGGGGGGCCAGATACGCAGTATTTT. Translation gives CASSLTASGGPDTQYF.

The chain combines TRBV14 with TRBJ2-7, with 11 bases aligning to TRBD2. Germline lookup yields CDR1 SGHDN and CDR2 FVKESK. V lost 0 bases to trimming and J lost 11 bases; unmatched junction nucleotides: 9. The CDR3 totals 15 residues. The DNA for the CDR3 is TGTGCCAGCAGCCAAGAAGGACTAGCGGGTCTGTCGAAGTACTTC. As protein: CASSQEGLAGLSKYF.